What follows is one T cell receptor (beta chain) and its context. Its specificity is unknown. The assay was immunoSEQ multiplex PCR, and TCRdb's table has in-frame clones only and misses some. The data contain fewer than 3 million clones, just under 95% of them singletons. This CDR3 is 14 amino acids long. Germline CDR1 MNHEY, CDR2 SVGAGI. J lost 6 bases, V lost 4 bases, and 7 bases had no gene match. These data are taken from a study of shared clonotypes between healthy human individuals. Overall study results and limits: Between a handful of donors, naive CD4 clonotypes were shared at a level of around 5.2%. Unshared clonotypes carried lower generation probabilities than those common to all four donors.

The rearrangement links TRBV6-5 to TRBJ2-3, with 7 bases identical to TRBD2. This receptor was identified in a man younger than 35 in good health. Some clones in this sample may be carry-over from other donors' samples. The sequencing input was naive CD4+ T cells from PBMCs. The sample's subset: CD45RA+ positively selected. The CDR3 bases are TGTGCCAGCAGTTCGACACAGCGGGATGATACGCAGTATTTT. Its translation: CASSSTQRDDTQYF.